Below are 30 T cell receptor beta chains sequenced from a single sample in a study of glioma-infiltrating T cells. Using RNA template, CDR3s of TCR alpha and beta were amplified with iRepertoire arm-PCR. TCRdb recomputed calls from the multiplex PCR reads with MiXCR, one row per CDR3 protein. The sample has fewer than 500,000 distinct CDR3 sequences; about 40% are singletons. Sequenced input: glioma tissue, nonneoplastic brain tissue, or PBMCs (not recorded which). All receptors come from a human donor with low-grade glioma or glioblastoma, undergoing nonglioma brain surgery, or in good health (not recorded which).

For this clonotype: This likely comes from a read error, as the CDR3 has no conserved phenylalanine or tryptophan at its end. The CDR3 here is CASSFPGRLYEQYI. Here the CDR3 DNA reads TGTGCCAGCAGTTTCCCGGGACGGCTCTACGAGCAGTACATC. The chain couples TRBV27 to TRBJ2-7, with D perhaps assigned TRBD1 or TRBD2 (5 bases each). Trimming left V 3 bases short and J 3 bases short, with 12 bases between. CDR3 length: 14 residues. CDR1 MNHEY and CDR2 SMNVEV come from the germline V gene (reference sequence).

The chain employs TRBV3-1 and TRBJ1-5, with TRBD1 as a possible D gene (5 bases). The V gene lost 0 bases and the J gene lost 7 bases, with 10 bases spanning the gap. This CDR3 has 14 residues. CDR1 is LGHDT, CDR2 YNNKEL, per germline (reference sequence). CDR3 in DNA: TGTGCCAGCAGCCAAGAATCGGGGCACCAGCCCCAGCATTTT. Protein product: CASSQESGHQPQHF.

The chain recombines TRBV28 with TRBJ2-3, with 13 bases fitting TRBD2. The junction had 12 bases not matched to a gene; V was cut back by 1 base and J by 2 bases. Germline CDR1 is MDHEN and CDR2 is SYDVKM. The CDR3 is made up of 20 amino acids. CDR3 sequence reads: CASSLSLRLTSGRATDTQYF. CDR3 sequence (DNA): TGTGCCAGCAGTTTATCGTTACGACTAACTAGCGGGAGGGCCACAGATACGCAGTATTTT. The full variable domain, rest sourced from reference TRBV28 and TRBJ2-3, is DVKVTQSSRYLVKRTGEKVFLECVQDMDHENMFWYRQDPGLGLRLIYFSYDVKMKEKGDIPEGYSVSREKKERFSLILESASTNQTSMYLCASSLSLRLTSGRATDTQYFGPGTRLTVL.

This sequence joins TRBV7-2 and TRBJ1-1; D not resolved. The V gene's germline CDR1 is SGHTA and CDR2 FQGNSA. The CDR3 has 13 amino acids. V lost 5 bases and J 5 bases, leaving 12 bases between the germline ends. The CDR3 coding sequence is TGTGCCAGCAGCCAGGAACCGCGGACTGAAGCTTTCTTT. Translated, it gives CASSQEPRTEAFF.

This clonotype was seen at least ten times. This chain uses TRBV6-1 with TRBJ2-1; 11 nucleotides match TRBD1. J lost 10 bases, V lost 5 bases, and 7 bases had no gene match. The CDR3 covers 14 residues. Germline-derived CDR1 and CDR2 are MNHNS and SASEGT. The DNA for the CDR3 is TGTGCCAGCAGTCGGGACAGGGGGTTCGGCGAGCAGTTCTTC. Translating gives CASSRDRGFGEQFF.

This clonotype was seen more than once but under ten times. The CDR3 coding sequence is TGTGCCAGCAGGGACTCCTCTAGCGGGAGTCCAGATACGCAGTATTTT. This translates into CASRDSSSGSPDTQYF. The gene calls are TRBV6-1 and TRBJ2-3; 10 nucleotides align to TRBD2. In germline, CDR1 is MNHNS, CDR2 SASEGT. The V gene end was trimmed by 6 bases and the J gene end by 4 bases; junction bases not matched to a gene: 10. The CDR3 sequence is 16 residues long.

At least ten counts were recorded for this clonotype. The V and J genes are TRBV27 and TRBJ1-5; TRBD1 matches 10 bases. Losses at the gene ends were 4 bases for V and 0 bases for J; bases not matched to a gene: 3. The CDR3 runs 16 residues. Germline CDR1 MNHEY, CDR2 SMNVEV (reference sequence). CDR3 sequence reads: CASSSGQGYSNQPQHF. In nucleotides, the CDR3 is TGTGCCAGCAGTTCGGGACAGGGGTATAGCAATCAGCCCCAGCATTTT.

This clonotype was seen only a few times. A much larger clone is a single base away; this may be a read error. The rearrangement joins TRBV28 to TRBJ2-3, with D unclear. Germline V gene data show CDR1 as MDHEN and CDR2 as SYDVKM. V lost 5 bases and J lost 3, with 9 bases in between. This CDR3 is 13 amino acids long. This CDR3 reads CASSPPRTDTQYF. The CDR3 DNA reads TGTGCCAGCAGTCCCCCTAGGACAGATACGCAGTATTTT.

This chain uses TRBV28 with TRBJ1-5; possibly TRBD1 for D (5 bases). The ends were cut back, 3 bases at V and 8 bases at J, with 14 bases in the middle. The V gene's germline CDR1 is MDHEN and CDR2 SYDVKM. This CDR3 contains 14 residues. CDR3 DNA sequence: TGTGCCAGCAGTTTGACAGCTAGGAATAAGCCCCAGCATTTT. This sequence encodes CASSLTARNKPQHF. Full variable domain (outside the CDR3, taken from reference TRBV28 and TRBJ1-5): DVKVTQSSRYLVKRTGEKVFLECVQDMDHENMFWYRQDPGLGLRLIYFSYDVKMKEKGDIPEGYSVSREKKERFSLILESASTNQTSMYLCASSLTARNKPQHFGDGTRLSIL.

This clonotype was seen ten or more times. The chain recombines TRBV28 with TRBJ2-5; 9 positions agree with TRBD1. CDR1 and CDR2 (germline): MDHEN, SYDVKM. This CDR3 contains 15 residues. Trimming took 4 bases from V and 3 from J; bases not matched to a gene: 6. The DNA of the CDR3 is TGTGCCAGCAGTTCCATACGGACAGGGGAAGAGACCCAGTACTTC. Translation: CASSSIRTGEETQYF.

The gene calls are TRBV2 and TRBJ2-7; D may be TRBD2 (5 bases). The length of the CDR3 is 14 residues. Trimming cost V 4 bases and J 5 bases, with 15 bases left between them. The germline V gene has CDR1 SNHLY and CDR2 FYNNEI. CDR3 region: CASSGRGSENEQYF. The CDR3 nucleotides read TGTGCCAGCAGTGGAAGAGGGAGTGAGAACGAGCAGTACTTC.

This clonotype was seen more than once but under ten times. The chain is built from TRBV28 and TRBJ1-2; possible D gene TRBD1, 5 bases. V lost 4 bases and J lost 2, with 14 bases in between. The CDR3 covers 15 residues. Germline V gives CDR1 MDHEN, CDR2 SYDVKM. The CDR3 is CASSSPGRANYGYTF. For the CDR3, the DNA is TGTGCCAGCAGTTCACCGGGGCGGGCGAACTATGGCTACACCTTC.

Comments on this clonotype: This may stem from a read error, because a much larger clone lies one nucleotide away. The chain carries TRBV27 and TRBJ2-2; D unclear. V lost 6 bases, J lost 4 bases, and 9 bases lay in between. Germline loops: CDR1 MNHEY, CDR2 SMNVEV (reference sequence). This CDR3 spans 13 amino acids. The CDR3: CASRRTLTGELFF. CDR3 bases: TGTGCCAGCAGAAGGACCCTCACCGGGGAGCTGTTTTTT.

V is TRBV15 and J is TRBJ1-3; D is unclear. V lost 4 bases to trimming and J lost 0 bases, with 13 bases between them. CDR3 length equals 16 residues. Germline V gives CDR1 LNHNV, CDR2 YYDKDF (reference sequence). The CDR3 nucleotides read TGTGCCACCAGCACACCAACCCTAGGCTCTGGAAACACCATATATTTT. It yields the protein CATSTPTLGSGNTIYF.

V gene TRBV27 combines with J gene TRBJ2-3, with D possibly matching TRBD2 (6 bases). V was clipped by 7 bases and J by 3 bases, with 20 bases between them. Germline V lookup: CDR1 MNHEY, CDR2 SMNVEV (reference sequence). The CDR3 is 16 residues long. This CDR3 reads CASTPTGTGVTDTQYF. As DNA, the CDR3 is TGTGCCAGCACCCCCACCGGGACGGGAGTGACAGATACGCAGTATTTT.

This chain joins TRBV28 and TRBJ2-7, with D unresolved. The J call may not be correct, given that the DNA end is closer to TRBJ2-1. From germline, CDR1 is MDHEN and CDR2 SYDVKM. This CDR3 has 14 residues. The CDR3 coding sequence is TGTGCCAGCAGGTCCTTTAGGGTGGGGAATGAGCAGTTCTTC. It is translated as CASRSFRVGNEQFF.

This clonotype has only a few counts. This rearrangement joins TRBV7-2 to TRBJ2-7; D call uncertain. The germline V gene encodes CDR1 SGHTA and CDR2 FQGNSA. Deletions cut 1 base from V and 2 bases from J, with 9 bases between. This CDR3 has 14 residues. CDR3 sequence reads: CASSLDTLTYEQYF. The CDR3 DNA reads as TGTGCCAGCAGCTTAGACACCCTTACCTACGAGCAGTACTTC.

This clonotype came up a few times. V gene TRBV14 combines with J gene TRBJ2-5, with 9 bases identical to TRBD1. Trimming at V came to 4 bases and at J to 7 bases, leaving 16 bases not matched to a gene. The CDR3 sequence is 17 residues long. Per the germline V gene, CDR1 is SGHDN and CDR2 is FVKESK. The CDR3 nucleotides read TGTGCCAGCAGCCCGCACCTGGGACAGGTGGGACAGGGGACCCAGTACTTC. It specifies CASSPHLGQVGQGTQYF.

This clonotype showed up many times. The chain employs TRBV28 and TRBJ1-6; a possible D gene is TRBD1 (5 bases). CDR1 and CDR2 (germline): MDHEN, SYDVKM. V was clipped by 1 base and J by 9 bases, with 16 bases between them. CDR3 length equals 16 residues. This CDR3 is CASSLLGGGNGSPLHF. The CDR3 region has the DNA TGTGCCAGCAGTTTATTGGGCGGGGGGAACGGTTCACCCCTCCACTTT.

The table lists this clonotype with a few counts. The rearrangement joins TRBV19 to TRBJ1-5, with 7 bases matching TRBD1. Germline V lookup: CDR1 LNHDA, CDR2 SQIVND (reference sequence). The CDR3 totals 15 residues. V shed 4 bases, J shed 5 bases, and the junction held 8 bases outside the gene matches. Written as DNA, the CDR3 is TGTGCCAGTAGTAGGGGGGACAGAGGTTATCAGCCCCAGCATTTT. The encoded protein is CASSRGDRGYQPQHF.

Comments on this clonotype: A read error may explain this, as a much larger clone is one base away. This chain joins TRBV28 and TRBJ1-3, with D possibly matching TRBD1 (5 bases). The CDR3 length is 14 residues. The V end was cut by 6 bases, the J end by 2 bases, with 11 bases between. Germline loops: CDR1 MDHEN, CDR2 SYDVKM. DNA for the CDR3: TGTGCCAGCAGCCCTTCAGGGCCTGGAAACACCATATATTTT. This sequence encodes CASSPSGPGNTIYF. The full variable domain, in which reference TRBV28 and TRBJ1-3 provide the parts outside the CDR3, is DVKVTQSSRYLVKRTGEKVFLECVQDMDHENMFWYRQDPGLGLRLIYFSYDVKMKEKGDIPEGYSVSREKKERFSLILESASTNQTSMYLCASSPSGPGNTIYFGEGSWLTVV.

As to this clonotype: A much larger clone differs from this one at a single base, so this may be a read error. For the CDR3, the DNA is TGTGCCAGCAGCCCGGGACCAGCGGGAGAGGAGTTCTTC. Its protein is CASSPGPAGEEFF. This chain connects TRBV7-2 to TRBJ2-1; TRBD2 aligns across 8 bases. After removal of 5 bases from V and 14 bases from J, the junction contained 11 bases not matched to a gene. The length of the CDR3 is 13 residues. Per germline, CDR1 SGHTA and CDR2 FQGNSA.

The J gene is TRBJ1-2, the V gene TRBV27, with D tentatively TRBD1 (6 bases). In germline, CDR1 is MNHEY, CDR2 SMNVEV (reference sequence). The CDR3 is 15 amino acids. Trimming shortened V by 4 bases and J by 2 bases, and 14 bases separated the two germline ends. The CDR3 sequence is CASSYRDTGNYGYTF. The CDR3 nucleotides read TGTGCCAGCAGTTACCGGGACACCGGCAACTATGGCTACACCTTC.

The rearrangement joins TRBV6-5 to TRBJ1-3; D unresolved. CDR1 and CDR2 from the germline V gene are MNHEY and SVGAGI. This CDR3 comprises 16 residues. The CDR3 spells CAISYAGEYPVNTIYF. In DNA, the CDR3 is TGTGCAATCAGTTACGCCGGGGAGTACCCTGTAAACACCATATATTTT.

The chain is built from TRBV20-1 and TRBJ2-7; no clear D. The CDR3 is 13 amino acids. Germline CDR1 DFQATT, CDR2 SNEGSKA (reference sequence). Trimming pared 3 bases from V and 2 bases from J, leaving 11 bases between. The CDR3 DNA sequence: TGCAGTGCTAGCCCGCCGAGCCCCTACGAGCAGTACTTC. Its protein product is CSASPPSPYEQYF.

A word on this clonotype: A read error may explain this, as a much larger clone is one base away. The chain recombines TRBV6-5 with TRBJ2-7; D unclear. Germline-derived CDR1 and CDR2 are MNHEY and SVGAGI. Trimming shortened V by 8 bases and J by 3 bases, and 17 bases separated the two germline ends. The CDR3 contains 14 residues. CDR3 in amino acids: CASSPMDPNYEQYF. CDR3 nucleotides: TGTGCCAGCTCCCCAATGGACCCCAACTACGAGCAGTACTTC.

This chain uses TRBV20-1 with TRBJ2-1; 10 bases are a match to TRBD2. Germline-derived CDR1 and CDR2 are DFQATT and SNEGSKA (reference sequence). The CDR3 spans 14 residues. With V trimmed by 3 bases and J by 5 bases, 4 bases remained unmatched. The CDR3 here is CSARGLAGDNEQFF. The CDR3 DNA reads as TGCAGTGCTAGGGGTCTAGCGGGAGACAATGAGCAGTTCTTC.

A word on this clonotype: This sequence may be a read error, since a much larger clone differs from it by one base. V and J are TRBV27 and TRBJ2-1; 10 nucleotides line up with TRBD2. This CDR3 has 15 amino acids. V lost 5 bases and J lost 9; bases outside the gene matches: 10. CDR1 MNHEY and CDR2 SMNVEV come from the germline V gene (reference sequence). The CDR3 protein is CASSPGTSERVEQFF. DNA of the CDR3: TGTGCCAGCAGTCCCGGGACTAGCGAGAGGGTTGAGCAGTTCTTC.

This clonotype showed up just a few times. The J gene is TRBJ1-6, the V gene TRBV27, with D possibly matching TRBD1 (5 bases). Germline V gene lookup returns CDR1 MNHEY and CDR2 SMNVEV (reference sequence). V lost 3 bases to trimming and J lost 9 bases, with 15 bases between them. CDR3 length: 15 residues. CDR3 in DNA: TGTGCCAGCAGTTTCGAGCCAGGGAACCGTTCACCCCTCCACTTT. Translating it yields CASSFEPGNRSPLHF.

The chain has TRBV28 and TRBJ2-7, with 10 bases identical to TRBD1. This CDR3 has 14 residues. V was clipped by 5 bases and J by 4 bases; unmatched bases: 5. Germline CDR1 and CDR2: MDHEN and SYDVKM. The CDR3 DNA follows: TGTGCCAGCAGTAGCCGGGACAGGGGATACGAGCAGTACTTC. It codes for CASSSRDRGYEQYF.